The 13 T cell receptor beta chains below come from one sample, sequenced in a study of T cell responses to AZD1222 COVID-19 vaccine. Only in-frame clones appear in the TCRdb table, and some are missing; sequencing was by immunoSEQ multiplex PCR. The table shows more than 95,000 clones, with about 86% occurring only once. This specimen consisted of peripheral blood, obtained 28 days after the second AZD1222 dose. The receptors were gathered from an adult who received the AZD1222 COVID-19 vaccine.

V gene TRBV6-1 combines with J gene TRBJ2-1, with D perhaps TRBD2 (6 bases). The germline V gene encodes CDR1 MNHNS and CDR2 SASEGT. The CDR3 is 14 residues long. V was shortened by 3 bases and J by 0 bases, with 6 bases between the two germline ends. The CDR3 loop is CASSDGGSYNEQFF. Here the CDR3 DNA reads TGTGCCAGCAGTGACGGGGGCTCCTACAATGAGCAGTTCTTC.

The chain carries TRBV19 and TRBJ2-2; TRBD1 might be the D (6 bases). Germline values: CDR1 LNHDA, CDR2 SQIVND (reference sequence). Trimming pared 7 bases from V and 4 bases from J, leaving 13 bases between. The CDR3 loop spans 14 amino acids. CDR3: CASNQGHFTGELFF. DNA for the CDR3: TGTGCCAGTAATCAGGGACACTTCACCGGGGAGCTGTTTTTT.

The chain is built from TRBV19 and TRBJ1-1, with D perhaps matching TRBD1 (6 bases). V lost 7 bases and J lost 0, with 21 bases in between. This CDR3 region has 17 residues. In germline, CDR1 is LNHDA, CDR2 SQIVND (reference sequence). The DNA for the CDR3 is TGTGCCAGTATAGGGGGTATGGTGGGACCGGTGAACACTGAAGCTTTCTTT. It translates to CASIGGMVGPVNTEAFF.

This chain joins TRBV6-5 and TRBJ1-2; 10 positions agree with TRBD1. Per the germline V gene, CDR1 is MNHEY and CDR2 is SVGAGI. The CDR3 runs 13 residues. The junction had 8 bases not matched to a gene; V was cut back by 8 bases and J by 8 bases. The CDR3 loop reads CASGRQGARGYTF. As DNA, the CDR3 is TGTGCCAGCGGCAGACAGGGGGCGCGGGGCTACACCTTC.

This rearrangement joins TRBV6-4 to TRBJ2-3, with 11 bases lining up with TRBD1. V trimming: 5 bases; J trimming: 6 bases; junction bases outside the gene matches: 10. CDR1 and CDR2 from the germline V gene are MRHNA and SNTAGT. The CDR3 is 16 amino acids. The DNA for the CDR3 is TGTGCCAGCAGTCCGTCCCAGGGGGACAGGGGGGATACGCAGTATTTT. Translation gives CASSPSQGDRGDTQYF.

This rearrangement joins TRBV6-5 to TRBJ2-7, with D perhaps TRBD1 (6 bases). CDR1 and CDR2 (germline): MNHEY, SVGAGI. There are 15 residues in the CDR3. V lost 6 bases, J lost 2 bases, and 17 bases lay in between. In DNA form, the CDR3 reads TGTGCCAGCAGCCGCACATGGGACACGGCCTACGAGCAGTACTTC. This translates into CASSRTWDTAYEQYF.

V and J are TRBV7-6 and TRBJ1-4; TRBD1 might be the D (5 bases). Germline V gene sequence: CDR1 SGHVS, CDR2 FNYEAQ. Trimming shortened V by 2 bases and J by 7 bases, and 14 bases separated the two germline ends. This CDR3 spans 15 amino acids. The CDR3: CASSLLEDTGEKLFF. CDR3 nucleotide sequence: TGTGCCAGCAGCTTACTCGAGGACACCGGTGAAAAACTGTTTTTT.

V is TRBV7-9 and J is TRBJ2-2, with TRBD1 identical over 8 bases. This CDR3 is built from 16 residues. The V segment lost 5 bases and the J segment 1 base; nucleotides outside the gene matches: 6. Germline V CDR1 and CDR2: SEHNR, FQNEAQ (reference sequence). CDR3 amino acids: CASSVGTGLNTGELFF. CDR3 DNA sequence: TGTGCCAGCAGCGTCGGGACAGGCCTGAACACCGGGGAGCTGTTTTTT.

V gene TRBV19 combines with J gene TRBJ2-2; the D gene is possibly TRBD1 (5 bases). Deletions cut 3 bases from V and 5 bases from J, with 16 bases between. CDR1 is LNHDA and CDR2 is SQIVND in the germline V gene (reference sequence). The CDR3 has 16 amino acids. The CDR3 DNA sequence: TGTGCCAGTAGTATCAGGGCGCAGGGTGAAACCGGGGAGCTGTTTTTT. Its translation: CASSIRAQGETGELFF.

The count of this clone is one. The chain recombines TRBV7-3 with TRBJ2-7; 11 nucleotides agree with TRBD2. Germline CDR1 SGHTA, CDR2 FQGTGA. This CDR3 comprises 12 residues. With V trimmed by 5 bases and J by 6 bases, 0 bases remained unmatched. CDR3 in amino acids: CASSTSGSEQYF. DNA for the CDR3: TGTGCCAGCAGCACTAGCGGGAGCGAGCAGTACTTC.

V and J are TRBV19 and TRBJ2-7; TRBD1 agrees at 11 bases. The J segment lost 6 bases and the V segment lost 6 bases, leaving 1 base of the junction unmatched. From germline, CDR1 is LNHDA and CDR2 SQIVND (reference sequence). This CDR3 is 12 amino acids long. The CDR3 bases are TGTGCCAGTAGGGACAGGGGGCCCGAGCAGTACTTC. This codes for CASRDRGPEQYF.

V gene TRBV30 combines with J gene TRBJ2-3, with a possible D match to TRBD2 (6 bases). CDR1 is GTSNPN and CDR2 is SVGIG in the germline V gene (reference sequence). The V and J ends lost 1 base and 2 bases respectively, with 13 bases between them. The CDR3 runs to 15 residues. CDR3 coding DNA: TGTGCCTGGAGTGGCTGGAGGGGTCTCACAGATACGCAGTATTTT. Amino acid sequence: CAWSGWRGLTDTQYF.

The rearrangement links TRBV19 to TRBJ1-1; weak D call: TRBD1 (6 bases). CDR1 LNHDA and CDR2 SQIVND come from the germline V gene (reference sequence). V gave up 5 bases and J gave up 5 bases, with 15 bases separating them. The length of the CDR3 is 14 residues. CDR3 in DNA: TGTGCCAGTAGTGCCCAGGGGAAAAGAACTGAAGCTTTCTTT. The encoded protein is CASSAQGKRTEAFF.